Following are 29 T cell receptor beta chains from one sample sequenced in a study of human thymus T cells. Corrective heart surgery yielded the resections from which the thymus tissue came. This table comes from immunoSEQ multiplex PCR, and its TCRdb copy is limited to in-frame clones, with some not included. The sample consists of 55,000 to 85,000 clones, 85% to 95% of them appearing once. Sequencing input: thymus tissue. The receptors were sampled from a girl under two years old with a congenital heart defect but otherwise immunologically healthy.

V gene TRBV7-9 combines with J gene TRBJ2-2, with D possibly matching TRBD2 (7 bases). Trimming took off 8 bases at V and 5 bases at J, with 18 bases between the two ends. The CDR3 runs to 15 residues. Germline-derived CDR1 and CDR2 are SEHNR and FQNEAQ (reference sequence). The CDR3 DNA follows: TGTGCCAGCCCAAGGGGGGGAGCCGGGACCGGGGAGCTGTTTTTT. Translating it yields CASPRGGAGTGELFF.

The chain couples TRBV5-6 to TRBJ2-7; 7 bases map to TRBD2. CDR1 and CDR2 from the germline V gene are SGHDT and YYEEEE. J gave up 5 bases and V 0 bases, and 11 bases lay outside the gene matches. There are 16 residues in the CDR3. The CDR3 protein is CASSLDRQGGGDEQYF. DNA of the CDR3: TGTGCCAGCAGCTTGGACCGCCAGGGTGGGGGGGACGAGCAGTACTTC.

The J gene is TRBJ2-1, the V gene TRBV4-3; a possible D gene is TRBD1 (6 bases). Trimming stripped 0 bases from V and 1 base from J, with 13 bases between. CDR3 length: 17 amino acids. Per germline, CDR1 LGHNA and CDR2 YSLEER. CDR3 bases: TGCGCCAGCAGCCAAGAATCCTACAGGGAGTCCTACAATGAGCAGTTCTTC. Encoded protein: CASSQESYRESYNEQFF.

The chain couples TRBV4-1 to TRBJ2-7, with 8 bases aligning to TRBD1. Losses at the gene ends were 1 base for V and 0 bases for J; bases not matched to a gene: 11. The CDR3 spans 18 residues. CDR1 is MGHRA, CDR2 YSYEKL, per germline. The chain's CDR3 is CASSQVIRRQGSSYEQYF. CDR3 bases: TGCGCCAGCAGCCAAGTTATCCGGCGACAGGGGTCCTCCTACGAGCAGTACTTC.

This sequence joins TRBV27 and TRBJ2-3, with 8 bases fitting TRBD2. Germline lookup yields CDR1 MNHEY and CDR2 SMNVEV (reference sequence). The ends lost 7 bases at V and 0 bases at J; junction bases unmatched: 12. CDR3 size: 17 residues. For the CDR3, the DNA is TGTGCCAGCACTCCCGGTTCGCGGGAGGCGAGCACAGATACGCAGTATTTT. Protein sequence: CASTPGSREASTDTQYF.

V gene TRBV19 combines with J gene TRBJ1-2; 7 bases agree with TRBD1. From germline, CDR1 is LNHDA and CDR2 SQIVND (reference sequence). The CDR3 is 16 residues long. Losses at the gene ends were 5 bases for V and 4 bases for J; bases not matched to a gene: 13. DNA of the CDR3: TGTGCCAGTAGTGGTCCGACAGGGAAAAACCTCTATGGCTACACCTTC. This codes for CASSGPTGKNLYGYTF.

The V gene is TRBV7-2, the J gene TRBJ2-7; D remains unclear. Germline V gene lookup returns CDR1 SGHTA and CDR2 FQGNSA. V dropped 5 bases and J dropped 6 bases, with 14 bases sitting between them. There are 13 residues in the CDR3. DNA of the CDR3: TGTGCCAGCAGCACCCGGACCACGGGCGAGCAGTACTTC. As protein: CASSTRTTGEQYF. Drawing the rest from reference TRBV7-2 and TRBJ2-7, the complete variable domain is GAGVSQSPSNKVTEKGKDVELRCDPISGHTALYWYRQSLGQGLEFLIYFQGNSAPDKSGLPSDRFSAERTGGSVSTLTIQRTQQEDSAVYLCASSTRTTGEQYFGPGTRLTVT.

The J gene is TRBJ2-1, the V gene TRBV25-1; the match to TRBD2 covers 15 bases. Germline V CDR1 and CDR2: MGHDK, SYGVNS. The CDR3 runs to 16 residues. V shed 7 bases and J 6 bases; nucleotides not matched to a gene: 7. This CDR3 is CASIGGLAGGGNEQFF. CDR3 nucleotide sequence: TGTGCCAGCATCGGGGGACTAGCGGGAGGAGGCAATGAGCAGTTCTTC. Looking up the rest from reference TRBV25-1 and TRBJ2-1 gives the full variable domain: EADIYQTPRYLVIGTGKKITLECSQTMGHDKMYWYQQDPGMELHLIHYSYGVNSTEKGDLSSESTVSRIRTEHFPLTLESARPSHTSQYLCASIGGLAGGGNEQFFGPGTRLTVL.

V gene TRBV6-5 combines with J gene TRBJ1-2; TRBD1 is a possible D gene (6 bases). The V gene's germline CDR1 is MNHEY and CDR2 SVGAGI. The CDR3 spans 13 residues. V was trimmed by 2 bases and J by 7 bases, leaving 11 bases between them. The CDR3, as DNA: TGTGCCAGCAGTTACGGGGGGGCCCTTGGCTACACCTTC. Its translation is CASSYGGALGYTF.

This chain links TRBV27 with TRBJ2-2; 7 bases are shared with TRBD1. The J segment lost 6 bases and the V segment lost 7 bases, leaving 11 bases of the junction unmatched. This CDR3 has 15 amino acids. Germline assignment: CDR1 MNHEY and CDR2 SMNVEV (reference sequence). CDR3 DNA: TGTGCCAGCACGACTCGACAGGGTTTGGCCGGGGAGCTGTTTTTT. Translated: CASTTRQGLAGELFF.

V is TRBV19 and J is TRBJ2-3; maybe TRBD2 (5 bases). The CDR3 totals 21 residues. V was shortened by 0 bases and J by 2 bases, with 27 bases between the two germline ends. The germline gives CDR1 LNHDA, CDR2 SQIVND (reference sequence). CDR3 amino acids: CASSIDTLSGADVMVTDTQYF. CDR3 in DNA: TGTGCCAGTAGTATAGATACACTCTCAGGAGCGGATGTAATGGTCACAGATACGCAGTATTTT.

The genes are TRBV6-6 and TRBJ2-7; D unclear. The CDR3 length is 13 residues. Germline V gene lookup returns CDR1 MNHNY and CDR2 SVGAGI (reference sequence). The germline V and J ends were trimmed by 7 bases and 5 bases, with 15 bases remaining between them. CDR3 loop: CASTGLESHEQYF. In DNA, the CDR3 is TGTGCCAGCACCGGGCTAGAAAGCCACGAGCAGTACTTC.

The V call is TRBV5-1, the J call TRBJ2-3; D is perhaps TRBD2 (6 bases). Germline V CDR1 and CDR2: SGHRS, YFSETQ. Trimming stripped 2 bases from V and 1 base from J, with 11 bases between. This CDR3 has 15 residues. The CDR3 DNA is TGCGCCAGCAGCTTTTCGGCTAGCGGCACAGATACGCAGTATTTT. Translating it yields CASSFSASGTDTQYF. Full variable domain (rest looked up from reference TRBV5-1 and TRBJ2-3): KAGVTQTPRYLIKTRGQQVTLSCSPISGHRSVSWYQQTPGQGLQFLFEYFSETQRNKGNFPGRFSGRQFSNSRSEMNVSTLELGDSALYLCASSFSASGTDTQYFGPGTRLTVL.

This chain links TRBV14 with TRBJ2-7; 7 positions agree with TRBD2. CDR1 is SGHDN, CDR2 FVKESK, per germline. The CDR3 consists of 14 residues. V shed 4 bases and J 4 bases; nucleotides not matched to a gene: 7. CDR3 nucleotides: TGTGCCAGCAGCCTTCCGGGACTACCTTACGAGCAGTACTTC. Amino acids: CASSLPGLPYEQYF.

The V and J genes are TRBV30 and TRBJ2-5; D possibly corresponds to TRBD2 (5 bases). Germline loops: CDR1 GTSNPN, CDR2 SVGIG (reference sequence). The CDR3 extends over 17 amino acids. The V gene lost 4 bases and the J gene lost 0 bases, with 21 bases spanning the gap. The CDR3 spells CAWNRREGSKDQETQYF. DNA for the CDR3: TGTGCCTGGAATCGGAGAGAGGGTTCCAAGGACCAAGAGACCCAGTACTTC.

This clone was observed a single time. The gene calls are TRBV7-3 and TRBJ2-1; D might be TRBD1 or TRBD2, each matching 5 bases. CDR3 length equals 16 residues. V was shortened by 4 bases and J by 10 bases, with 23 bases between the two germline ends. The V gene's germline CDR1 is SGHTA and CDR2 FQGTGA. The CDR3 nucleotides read TGTGCCAGCAGCTCCACGGGGCTAGTCGGTGGCGGCGAGCAGTTCTTC. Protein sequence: CASSSTGLVGGGEQFF.

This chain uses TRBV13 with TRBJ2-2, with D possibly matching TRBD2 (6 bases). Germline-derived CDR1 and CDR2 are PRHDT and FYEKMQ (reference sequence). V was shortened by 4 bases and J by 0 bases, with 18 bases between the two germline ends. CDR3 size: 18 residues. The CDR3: CASSSLPLAEANTGELFF. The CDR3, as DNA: TGTGCCAGCAGCTCCCTACCCTTAGCGGAGGCGAACACCGGGGAGCTGTTTTTT.

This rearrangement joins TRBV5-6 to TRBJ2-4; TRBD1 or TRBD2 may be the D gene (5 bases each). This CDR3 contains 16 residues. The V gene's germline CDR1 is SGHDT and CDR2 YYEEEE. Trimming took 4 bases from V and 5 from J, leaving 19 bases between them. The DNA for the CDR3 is TGTGCCAGCAGCCCAGGGCAGGGTGTGGAGGAAAACATTCAGTACTTC. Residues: CASSPGQGVEENIQYF.

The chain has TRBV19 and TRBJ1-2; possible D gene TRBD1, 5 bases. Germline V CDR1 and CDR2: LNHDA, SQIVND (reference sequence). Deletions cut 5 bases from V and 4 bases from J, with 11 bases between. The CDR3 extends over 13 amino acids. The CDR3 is CASSQDTPYGYTF. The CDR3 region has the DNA TGTGCCAGTAGTCAGGACACACCCTATGGCTACACCTTC.

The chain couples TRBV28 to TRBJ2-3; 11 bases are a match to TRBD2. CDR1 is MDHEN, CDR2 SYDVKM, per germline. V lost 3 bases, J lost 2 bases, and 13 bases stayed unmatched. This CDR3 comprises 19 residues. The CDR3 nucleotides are TGTGCCAGCAGTTTTGGGGCTAGCGGGAGGAAGAGGGTCACAGATACGCAGTATTTT. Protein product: CASSFGASGRKRVTDTQYF.

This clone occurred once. The CDR3 is CASSSRGQRDTEAFF. The CDR3, as DNA: TGTGCCAGCAGCTCCCGGGGCCAGCGTGACACTGAAGCTTTCTTT. The chain links TRBV5-5 to TRBJ1-1, with a possible D match to TRBD1 (5 bases). The germline V and J ends were trimmed by 3 bases and 3 bases, with 15 bases remaining between them. CDR1 and CDR2 (germline): SGHKS, YYEKEE (reference sequence). The CDR3 has 15 amino acids.

This CDR3 is CASSQEGGRGETQYF. The CDR3 DNA sequence: TGTGCCAGCAGCCAAGAAGGAGGGAGGGGAGAGACCCAGTACTTC. The gene calls are TRBV4-2 and TRBJ2-5; 7 positions match TRBD2. The germline V gene has CDR1 LGHNA and CDR2 YNFKEQ. V shed 0 bases, J shed 4 bases, and the junction held 5 bases outside the gene matches. The CDR3 is 15 amino acids.

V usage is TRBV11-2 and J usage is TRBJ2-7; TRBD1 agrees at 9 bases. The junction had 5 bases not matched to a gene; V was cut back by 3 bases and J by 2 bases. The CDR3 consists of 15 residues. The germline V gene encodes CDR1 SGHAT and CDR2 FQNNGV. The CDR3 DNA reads TGTGCCAGCAGCTTGCGTCGGGACAGGGCCTACGAGCAGTACTTC. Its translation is CASSLRRDRAYEQYF. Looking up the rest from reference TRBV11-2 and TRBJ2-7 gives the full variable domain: EAGVAQSPRYKIIEKRQSVAFWCNPISGHATLYWYQQILGQGPKLLIQFQNNGVVDDSQLPKDRFSAERLKGVDSTLKIQPAKLEDSAVYLCASSLRRDRAYEQYFGPGTRLTVT.

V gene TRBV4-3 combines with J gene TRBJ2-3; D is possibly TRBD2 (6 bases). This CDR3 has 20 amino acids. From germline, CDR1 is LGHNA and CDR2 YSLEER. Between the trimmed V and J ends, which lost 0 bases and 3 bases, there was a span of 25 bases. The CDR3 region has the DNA TGCGCCAGCAGCCAAGAAGTGGATGCTTATCGGGAGTTTCGGACAGATACGCAGTATTTT. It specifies CASSQEVDAYREFRTDTQYF.

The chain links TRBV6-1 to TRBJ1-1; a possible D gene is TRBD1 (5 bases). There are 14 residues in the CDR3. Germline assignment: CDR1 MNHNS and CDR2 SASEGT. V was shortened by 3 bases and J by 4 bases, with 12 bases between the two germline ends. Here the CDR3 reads CASSDWGEGTEAFF. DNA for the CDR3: TGTGCCAGCAGTGATTGGGGGGAGGGCACTGAAGCTTTCTTT.

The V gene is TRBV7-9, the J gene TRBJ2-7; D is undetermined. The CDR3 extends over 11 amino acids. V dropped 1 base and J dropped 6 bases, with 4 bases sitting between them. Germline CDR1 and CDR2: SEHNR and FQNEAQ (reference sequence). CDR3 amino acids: CASSLGLEQYF. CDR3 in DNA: TGTGCCAGCAGCTTAGGTCTCGAGCAGTACTTC.

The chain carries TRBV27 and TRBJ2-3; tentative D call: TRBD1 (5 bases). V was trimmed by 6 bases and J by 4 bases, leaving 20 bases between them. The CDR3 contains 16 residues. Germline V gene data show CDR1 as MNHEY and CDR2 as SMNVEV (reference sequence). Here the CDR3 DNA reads TGTGCCAGCAGGCGAATAGACAGCCCGATCTCAGATACGCAGTATTTT. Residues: CASRRIDSPISDTQYF.

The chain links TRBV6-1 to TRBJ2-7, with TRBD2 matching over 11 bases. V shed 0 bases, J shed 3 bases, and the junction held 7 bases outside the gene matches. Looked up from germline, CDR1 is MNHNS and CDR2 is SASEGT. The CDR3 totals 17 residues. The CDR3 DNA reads TGTGCCAGCAGTGAAGCAGGTCGTACTAGCGGGAGCTACGAGCAGTACTTC. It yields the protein CASSEAGRTSGSYEQYF.

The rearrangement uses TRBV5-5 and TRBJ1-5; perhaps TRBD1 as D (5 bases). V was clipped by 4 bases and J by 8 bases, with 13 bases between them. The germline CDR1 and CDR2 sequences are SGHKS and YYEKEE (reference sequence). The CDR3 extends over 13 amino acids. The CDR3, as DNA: TGTGCCAGCAGCCTTGAGGGGAAGGAGCCCCAGCATTTT. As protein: CASSLEGKEPQHF. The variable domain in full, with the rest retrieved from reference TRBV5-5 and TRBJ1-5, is DAGVTQSPTHLIKTRGQQVTLRCSPISGHKSVSWYQQVLGQGPQFIFQYYEKEERGRGNFPDRFSARQFPNYSSELNVNALLLGDSALYLCASSLEGKEPQHFGDGTRLSIL.